This T cell receptor (beta chain) is from a study of CD8 T cells in ankylosing spondylitis. Study-wide results and caveats: It appeared that ankylosing spondylitis blood was characterized by a TCR beta motif of fewer than 10 highly homologous variants.

Construction of TCR beta libraries was performed using quantitative 5'-RACE with molecular barcodes. TCRdb used MiXCR to reprocess the 5' RACE reads, holding one entry per CDR3 protein. Here the sample spans about 400,000 distinct CDR3 sequences, approximately 20% being singletons. This clonotype was detected only a few times. Its antigen is unidentified. The sequence was obtained from a male donor with ankylosing spondylitis. Material for sequencing was blood, either unsorted or a sorted T cell fraction (not recorded which).

CDR3 sequence: CASSLSGRTNYGYTF. Here the CDR3 DNA reads TGCGCCAGCAGCTTGAGTGGCAGGACCAACTATGGCTACACCTTC. V gene TRBV5-1 combines with J gene TRBJ1-2; no reliable D call. V lost 1 base and J lost 2, with 12 bases in between. There are 15 residues in the CDR3. Germline lookup yields CDR1 SGHRS and CDR2 YFSETQ.